The 6 T cell receptor beta chains presented below share a single source sample, sequenced in a study of T cell repertoires in cytomegalovirus infection. Each CDR3 protein gets one entry after TCRdb re-called the reads with MiXCR. In the table there are about 310,000 distinct CDR3 sequences, about 9.2% of which are singletons. Sequenced sample: PBMCs. The receptors come from a human donor in good health (CMV status not recorded). Some clones in this sample may be carry-over from other donors' samples.

This clonotype was counted ten times or more. The rearrangement joins TRBV7-8 to TRBJ1-5, with D perhaps matching TRBD1 (6 bases). With 4 bases removed from V and 5 bases from J, the gap between germline ends came to 9 bases. Germline CDR1 SGHVS, CDR2 FQNEAQ. The CDR3 spans 13 residues. Here the CDR3 DNA reads TGTGCCAGCAGCTCCCCAGGGGATCAGCCCCAGCATTTT. Amino acid sequence: CASSSPGDQPQHF.

The chain recombines TRBV23-1 with TRBJ2-7, with a tentative D call TRBD1 (5 bases). TRBV23-1 is classed as an ORF, of uncertain function. The CDR3 is 18 residues long. Trimming cost V 1 base and J 1 base, with 20 bases left between them. The CDR3 loop reads CASSQLRQTLPPSYEQYV. The DNA for the CDR3 is TGCGCCAGCAGTCAATTAAGACAGACGCTACCCCCTTCCTACGAGCAGTACGTC.

The rearrangement joins TRBV20-1 to TRBJ1-1; D may be TRBD1 (5 bases). The CDR3 is 14 amino acids. V lost 0 bases and J lost 4, with 12 bases in between. Germline V gene lookup returns CDR1 DFQATT and CDR2 SNEGSKA (reference sequence). CDR3 nucleotides: TGCAGTGCTAGAGATCCGGGACCGGGCACTGAAGCTTTCTTT. Translation: CSARDPGPGTEAFF.

This clonotype was detected ten times or more. The rearrangement joins TRBV28 to TRBJ1-3; possible D gene TRBD1, 6 bases. Germline V lookup: CDR1 MDHEN, CDR2 SYDVKM. The V gene lost 6 bases and the J gene lost 5 bases, with 14 bases spanning the gap. The CDR3 totals 14 residues. CDR3 bases: TGTGCCAGCAGACGGTCAGGGGTCAGAAACACCATATATTTT. Its protein product is CASRRSGVRNTIYF.

The chain employs TRBV28 and TRBJ2-7; the match to TRBD1 covers 9 bases. Losses at the gene ends were 7 bases for V and 0 bases for J; bases not matched to a gene: 7. Per germline, CDR1 MDHEN and CDR2 SYDVKM. CDR3 length: 15 amino acids. CDR3 protein: CASTRRTGVSYEQYV. The CDR3 DNA follows: TGTGCCAGCACCCGAAGGACAGGGGTCTCCTACGAGCAGTACGTC.

This clonotype was detected many times. This chain joins TRBV6-2 or TRBV6-3 and TRBJ2-6; 10 nucleotides line up with TRBD1. Germline V CDR1 and CDR2: MNHEY, SVGEGT. V lost 7 bases, J lost 3 bases, and 12 bases stayed unmatched. This CDR3 has 18 residues. The CDR3 reads CASTLHGTGVGGANVLTF. The CDR3 coding sequence is TGTGCCAGCACCCTCCACGGGACAGGGGTTGGTGGGGCCAACGTCCTGACTTTC.